The 17 T cell receptor beta chains given below trace back to one sample, sequenced in a study of T cell repertoires in cytomegalovirus infection. In TCRdb, the reads were re-called with MiXCR into one record per CDR3 protein. The table records approximately 120,000 distinct CDR3 sequences, around 29% of them present only once. These TCRs' antigens remain unknown. This specimen consisted of CD8+ T cells from cultured PBMCs, obtained from culture after CMV antigen stimulation. The source is a human donor in good health (CMV status not recorded). Some clones in this sample may be carry-over from other donors' samples.

This clonotype was seen repeatedly, ten times or more. V gene TRBV6-5 combines with J gene TRBJ1-2; a possible D gene is TRBD1 (5 bases). Germline-derived CDR1 and CDR2 are MNHEY and SVGAGI. The CDR3 sequence is 13 residues long. V was shortened by 0 bases and J by 3 bases, with 5 bases between the two germline ends. For the CDR3, the DNA is TGTGCCAGCAGTTACTCGGGGGACTATGGCTACACCTTC. This codes for CASSYSGDYGYTF.

The J gene is TRBJ2-5, the V gene TRBV14; D might be TRBD1 (6 bases). V shed 0 bases and J shed 3 bases, with 11 bases lying between them. The CDR3 is 15 amino acids. Germline V gene data show CDR1 as SGHDN and CDR2 as FVKESK. The CDR3 nucleotides read TGTGCCAGCAGCCAAGATTTTTCAGGGGAAGAGACCCAGTACTTC. This translates into CASSQDFSGEETQYF.

In its sample, this clonotype was seen a few times. V is TRBV19 and J is TRBJ1-5; 10 bases map to TRBD1. CDR1 and CDR2 from the germline V gene are LNHDA and SQIVND (reference sequence). This CDR3 region has 17 residues. J was trimmed by 0 bases and V by 6 bases; bases with no gene match: 8. This CDR3 reads CASRRTGGDYSNQPQHF. The CDR3 region has the DNA TGTGCCAGTAGACGGACAGGGGGGGATTATAGCAATCAGCCCCAGCATTTT.

This clonotype appeared many times. The chain is built from TRBV7-8 and TRBJ2-3; TRBD2 aligns across 8 bases. V was pared by 10 bases and J by 1 base, with 4 bases of the junction left unmatched. From germline, CDR1 is SGHVS and CDR2 FQNEAQ. CDR3 length: 13 residues. The CDR3 reads CATREGGTDTQYF. CDR3 nucleotides: TGTGCCACCCGGGAGGGAGGCACAGATACGCAGTATTTT.

J is TRBJ2-7 and V is TRBV6-5; TRBD1 might be the D (6 bases). CDR1 is MNHEY, CDR2 SVGAGI, per germline. Trimming pared 4 bases from V and 4 bases from J, leaving 11 bases between. The CDR3 contains 13 residues. The CDR3 bases are TGTGCCAGCAGTTTCTCCAGGGGATACGAGCAGTACTTC. Amino acids: CASSFSRGYEQYF.

With respect to this clonotype: One junction end disagrees with the germline gene, perhaps due to a read error. The chain joins TRBV5-3 to TRBJ2-5; D gene uncertain. TRBV5-3 is placed among ORFs of uncertain function. This CDR3 region has 13 residues. The CDR3 loop is CASSLGWGETQYF. CDR3 nucleotide sequence: TGTGCCAGCAGCTTGGGCTGGGGAGAGACCCAGTACTTC.

The J gene is TRBJ2-3, the V gene TRBV12-3 or TRBV12-4; D is unclear. The CDR3 loop spans 13 amino acids. V was shortened by 0 bases and J by 3 bases, with 4 bases between the two germline ends. The CDR3 DNA is TGTGCCAGCAGTTTAGCGCTAACAGATACGCAGTATTTT. Its protein product is CASSLALTDTQYF.

This clonotype was observed a few times. This chain connects TRBV19 to TRBJ1-2; D not resolved. The CDR3 has 15 amino acids. Trimming stripped 1 base from V and 1 base from J, with 10 bases between. Germline assignment: CDR1 LNHDA and CDR2 SQIVND (reference sequence). CDR3 in amino acids: CASSIAADNNYGYTF. CDR3 DNA: TGTGCCAGTAGTATAGCGGCAGACAATAACTATGGCTACACCTTC.

In this sample, this clonotype turned up a few times. The chain joins TRBV12-3 or TRBV12-4 to TRBJ2-1; D unclear. V was pared by 4 bases and J by 5 bases, with 12 bases between. The CDR3 runs to 14 residues. CDR3 nucleotides: TGTGCCAGCAGTTCGGGTAGGGCAGACAATGAGCAGTTCTTC. Amino acids: CASSSGRADNEQFF.

The V call is TRBV10-3, the J call TRBJ2-1; no clear D gene. Germline CDR1 is ENHRY and CDR2 is SYGVKD. The CDR3 runs to 13 residues. V dropped 0 bases and J dropped 7 bases, with 7 bases sitting between them. CDR3 nucleotide sequence: TGTGCCATCAGTGAGTCGGGGTTGAATGAGCAGTTCTTC. Translation: CAISESGLNEQFF.

This chain links TRBV12-3 or TRBV12-4 with TRBJ2-3, with D maybe TRBD1 (6 bases). CDR3 length: 14 residues. The germline V and J ends were trimmed by 1 base and 6 bases, with 11 bases remaining between them. The DNA of the CDR3 is TGTGCCAGCAGTTTAGGGACAGCCTTGGATACGCAGTATTTT. Its protein product is CASSLGTALDTQYF.

This clonotype was detected ten times or more. The genes are TRBV7-9 and TRBJ2-1; D is undetermined. Trimming left V 8 bases short and J 7 bases short, with 15 bases between. The V gene's germline CDR1 is SEHNR and CDR2 FQNEAQ (reference sequence). This CDR3 has 13 residues. The CDR3 DNA follows: TGTGCCAGCGCAGGATGGAGCCTGAATGAGCAGTTCTTC. It is translated as CASAGWSLNEQFF.

This clonotype was seen a few times. The chain has TRBV12-3 or TRBV12-4 and TRBJ2-2; D perhaps matches TRBD2 (5 bases). Trimming left V 3 bases short and J 6 bases short, with 8 bases between. CDR3 size: 13 residues. DNA of the CDR3: TGTGCCAGCAGTTTGGGCGGGCCCGGGGAGCTGTTTTTT. This sequence encodes CASSLGGPGELFF.

In regard to this clonotype: A read error may account for a junction end that differs from germline. The chain links TRBV19 to TRBJ1-5; weak D call: TRBD1 (6 bases). The CDR3 sequence is 15 residues long. Germline CDR1 is LNHDA and CDR2 is SQIVND (reference sequence). As DNA, the CDR3 is TGTACCAGTAGTATTGGCCCGGGGGCCGGACAGCCCCAGCATTTT. Translation: CTSSIGPGAGQPQHF.

This sequence joins TRBV28 and TRBJ1-2; 11 nucleotides line up with TRBD1. Unmatched junction bases numbered 8, after V lost 6 bases and J lost 8 bases. The CDR3 loop spans 14 amino acids. The V gene's germline CDR1 is MDHEN and CDR2 SYDVKM. CDR3 amino acids: CASRRTGGAGGYTF. The CDR3 DNA reads as TGTGCCAGCAGACGGACAGGGGGCGCGGGAGGCTACACCTTC.

This clonotype was detected only a few times. V usage is TRBV6-1 and J usage is TRBJ2-7, with D perhaps given as TRBD1 or TRBD2 (6 bases each). The CDR3 contains 15 residues. V gave up 2 bases and J gave up 1 base, with 12 bases separating them. The germline gives CDR1 MNHNS, CDR2 SASEGT. The CDR3 is CASSERLGGSYEQYV. The CDR3 DNA sequence: TGTGCCAGCAGTGAACGCCTAGGGGGGTCCTACGAGCAGTACGTC.

This clonotype has a count of ten or more. V usage is TRBV6-1 and J usage is TRBJ1-2; TRBD1 is a possible D gene (5 bases). V dropped 8 bases and J dropped 8 bases, with 30 bases sitting between them. The CDR3 spans 17 residues. The germline CDR1 and CDR2 sequences are MNHNS and SASEGT. CDR3 region: CASFYSFRQPGFGGYTF. CDR3 nucleotide sequence: TGTGCCAGCTTCTATTCGTTCCGACAGCCGGGATTCGGAGGCTACACCTTC.